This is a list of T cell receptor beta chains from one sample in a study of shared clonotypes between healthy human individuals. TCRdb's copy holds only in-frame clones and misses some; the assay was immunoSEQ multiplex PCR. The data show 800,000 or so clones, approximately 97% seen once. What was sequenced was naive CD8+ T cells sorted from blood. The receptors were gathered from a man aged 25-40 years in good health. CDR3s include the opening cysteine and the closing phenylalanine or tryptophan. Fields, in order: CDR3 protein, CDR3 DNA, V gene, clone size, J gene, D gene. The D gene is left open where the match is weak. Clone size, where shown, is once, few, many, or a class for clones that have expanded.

CDR3: CASSFLTTHLGTDTQYF
DNA: TGTGCCAGCAGTTTTTTGACGACTCATTTAGGCACAGATACGCAGTATTTT
V: TRBV27
size: once
J: TRBJ2-3
D: NA

CDR3: CASSYPEAPNTGELFF
DNA: TGTGCCAGCAGCTACCCCGAGGCCCCGAACACCGGGGAGCTGTTTTTT
V: TRBV5-4
size: NA
J: TRBJ2-2
D: NA

CDR3: CASAPGLAVNTGELFF
DNA: TGTGCCAGCGCCCCGGGACTAGCGGTGAACACCGGGGAGCTGTTTTTT
V: TRBV7-2
size: NA
J: TRBJ2-2
D: TRBD2

CDR3: CASSHTGESGANVLTF
DNA: TGTGCCAGCTCACACACAGGGGAATCTGGGGCCAACGTCCTGACTTTC
V: TRBV18
size: NA
J: TRBJ2-6
D: TRBD1

CDR3: CASRTGLTYGYTF
DNA: TGTGCCAGCAGGACAGGACTTACCTATGGCTACACCTTC
V: TRBV27
size: NA
J: TRBJ1-2
D: NA

CDR3: CASSLSMNYEQYF
DNA: TGTGCCAGCAGTTTATCGATGAACTACGAGCAGTACTTC
V: TRBV27
size: NA
J: TRBJ2-7
D: NA

CDR3: CASSLWPPANFQKTYEQYF
DNA: TGTGCCAGCAGCTTGTGGCCGCCCGCCAACTTCCAGAAAACCTACGAGCAGTACTTC
V: TRBV5-4
size: NA
J: TRBJ2-7
D: NA

CDR3: CASSFYRGGSTGELFF
DNA: TGTGCCAGCAGCTTTTACAGGGGTGGTTCCACCGGGGAGCTGTTTTTT
V: TRBV7-8
size: NA
J: TRBJ2-2
D: TRBD1

CDR3: CSAIRETQYF
DNA: TGCAGTGCCATCAGGGAGACCCAGTACTTC
V: TRBV20-1
size: NA
J: TRBJ2-5
D: NA

CDR3: CASSFWGPDTQYF
DNA: TGTGCCAGCAGTTTCTGGGGCCCAGATACGCAGTATTTT
V: TRBV27
size: NA
J: TRBJ2-3
D: NA

CDR3: CASSMLPGGYQETQYF
DNA: TGTGCCAGTAGTATGTTGCCGGGAGGGTACCAAGAGACCCAGTACTTC
V: TRBV19
size: NA
J: TRBJ2-5
D: TRBD2

CDR3: CASRQGTNEKLFF
DNA: TGCGCCAGCAGACAGGGAACTAATGAAAAACTGTTTTTT
V: TRBV4-1
size: NA
J: TRBJ1-4
D: NA

CDR3: CASMWNNGIETQYF
DNA: TGTGCCAGCATGTGGAACAATGGAATCGAGACCCAGTACTTC
V: TRBV28
size: NA
J: TRBJ2-5
D: NA

CDR3: CASSFYSGLNEQFF
DNA: TGCGCCAGCAGCTTTTATAGCGGCCTCAATGAGCAGTTCTTC
V: TRBV5-1
size: NA
J: TRBJ2-1
D: NA

CDR3: CASATDEKLFF
DNA: TGTGCCAGCGCGACGGATGAAAAACTGTTTTTT
V: TRBV18
size: NA
J: TRBJ1-4
D: NA

CDR3: CASSQDIRTGELFF
DNA: TGTGCCAGCAGCCAAGATATTAGGACCGGGGAGCTGTTTTTT
V: TRBV14
size: NA
J: TRBJ2-2
D: NA

CDR3: CASSIGAEQFF
DNA: TGTGCCAGCAGCATCGGGGCGGAGCAGTTCTTC
V: TRBV7-8
size: NA
J: TRBJ2-1
D: NA

CDR3: CASSLAITGGAGNEKLFF
DNA: TGTGCCAGCAGCTTAGCCATCACAGGGGGCGCTGGAAATGAAAAACTGTTTTTT
V: TRBV7-6
size: NA
J: TRBJ1-4
D: TRBD1

CDR3: CASTNTGELFF
DNA: TGTGCCAGCACTAATACCGGGGAGCTGTTTTTT
V: TRBV6-6
size: NA
J: TRBJ2-2
D: NA

CDR3: CASSRRGIGYTF
DNA: TGTGCCAGCAGCCGGAGAGGGATCGGCTACACCTTC
V: TRBV14
size: NA
J: TRBJ1-2
D: NA

CDR3: CASSLYAGEINEQFF
DNA: TGTGCCAGCAGTTTATATGCGGGAGAGATCAATGAGCAGTTCTTC
V: TRBV28
size: NA
J: TRBJ2-1
D: TRBD2

CDR3: CASSSDLGSTDTQYF
DNA: TGTGCCAGCAGCTCGGACTTAGGCTCGACAGATACGCAGTATTTT
V: TRBV7-2
size: once
J: TRBJ2-3
D: NA

CDR3: CASSPRTATNEKLFF
DNA: TGTGCCAGCAGTCCCAGGACAGCAACTAATGAAAAACTGTTTTTT
V: TRBV28
size: NA
J: TRBJ1-4
D: NA

CDR3: CASSESVPVGQYF
DNA: TGCGCCAGCAGTGAGTCTGTACCGGTGGGGCAGTACTTC
V: TRBV10-2
size: NA
J: TRBJ2-7
D: NA

CDR3: CAISESQGSSYNEQFF
DNA: TGTGCCATCAGTGAGTCCCAGGGAAGCTCCTACAATGAGCAGTTCTTC
V: TRBV10-3
size: NA
J: TRBJ2-1
D: NA

CDR3: CASTSGDIQYF
DNA: TGTGCCAGCACCTCCGGGGACATTCAGTACTTC
V: TRBV5-5
size: NA
J: TRBJ2-4
D: NA

CDR3: CASSTRLRSDNEQFF
DNA: TGTGCCAGTAGTACTAGGCTAAGAAGTGACAATGAGCAGTTCTTC
V: TRBV19
size: NA
J: TRBJ2-1
D: NA

CDR3: CASSVRDRGLRSSYEQYF
DNA: TGTGCCAGCAGCGTCCGGGACAGGGGGCTCAGGAGCTCCTACGAGCAGTACTTC
V: TRBV5-6
size: NA
J: TRBJ2-7
D: TRBD1

CDR3: CASSPPPAGGPVDTQYF
DNA: TGCGCCAGCAGTCCACCTCCAGCGGGAGGGCCTGTAGATACGCAGTATTTT
V: TRBV4-1
size: NA
J: TRBJ2-3
D: TRBD2

CDR3: CATSRSSDPRTDTQYF
DNA: TGTGCCACCAGCAGATCCTCGGACCCACGGACAGATACGCAGTATTTT
V: TRBV15
size: NA
J: TRBJ2-3
D: NA

CDR3: CASSSPTEGPSTDTQYF
DNA: TGTGCCAGCAGCTCCCCGACCGAAGGTCCTAGCACAGATACGCAGTATTTT
V: TRBV13
size: NA
J: TRBJ2-3
D: NA